The 29 T cell receptor beta chains below come from one sample, sequenced in a study of cytomegalovirus exposure and HLA in healthy donors. The PCR ran on 60 Vbeta and 13 Jbeta primers. Only in-frame clones appear in the TCRdb table, and some are missing; sequencing was by immunoSEQ multiplex PCR. The sample lists 220,000 or so clones, more than 75% occurring once. Sequencing used PBMCs. These receptors all stem from a woman between 40 and 55 years old in good health and CMV-seronegative.

This rearrangement joins TRBV7-6 to TRBJ1-4; 9 nucleotides align to TRBD1. The J segment lost 4 bases and the V segment lost 4 bases, leaving 7 bases of the junction unmatched. This CDR3 is built from 16 residues. Germline loops: CDR1 SGHVS, CDR2 FNYEAQ. The chain's CDR3 is CASSSRTGGGNEKLFF. In DNA form, the CDR3 reads TGTGCCAGCAGCTCCCGCACAGGGGGCGGTAATGAAAAACTGTTTTTT.

This chain links TRBV27 with TRBJ2-2; no clear D gene. Trimming took 7 bases from V and 1 from J, leaving 7 bases between them. Germline assignment: CDR1 MNHEY and CDR2 SMNVEV (reference sequence). The CDR3 loop spans 13 amino acids. In nucleotides, the CDR3 is TGTGCCAGCAATAGTCAGAACACCGGGGAGCTGTTTTTT. It encodes CASNSQNTGELFF.

The chain recombines TRBV19 with TRBJ2-6; possible D gene TRBD1, 7 bases. V was cut by 6 bases and J by 0 bases, with 15 bases left in between. CDR3 length: 17 amino acids. Germline values: CDR1 LNHDA, CDR2 SQIVND (reference sequence). CDR3 in DNA: TGTGCCAGTAGAGGGGCGGGACAGCTCTCTGGGGCCAACGTCCTGACTTTC. Translation gives CASRGAGQLSGANVLTF. Together with reference TRBV19 and TRBJ2-6, the CDR3 gives the full variable domain: DGGITQSPKYLFRKEGQNVTLSCEQNLNHDAMYWYRQDPGQGLRLIYYSQIVNDFQKGDIAEGYSVSREKKESFPLTVTSAQKNPTAFYLCASRGAGQLSGANVLTFGAGSRLTVL.

This sequence joins TRBV5-1 and TRBJ2-7; D call uncertain. The V gene's germline CDR1 is SGHRS and CDR2 YFSETQ. CDR3 length equals 14 residues. Trimming left V 2 bases short and J 1 base short, with 10 bases between. CDR3 sequence reads: CASSFVSESYEQYF. CDR3 bases: TGCGCCAGCAGCTTCGTAAGCGAATCCTACGAGCAGTACTTC.

The rearrangement uses TRBV18 and TRBJ2-7; unclear D gene. Trimming stripped 2 bases from V and 0 bases from J, with 8 bases between. Germline CDR1 KGHSH, CDR2 LQKENI. CDR3 length: 14 residues. The CDR3 nucleotides are TGTGCCAGCTCACCAGCTACGAGCTCCTACGAGCAGTACTTC. Protein product: CASSPATSSYEQYF.

As to this clone: At one boundary the junction diverges from the germline segment, which might be a read error. The rearrangement joins TRBV10-1 to TRBJ2-1; possible D gene TRBD2, 5 bases. Looked up from germline, CDR1 is WNHNN and CDR2 is SYGVQD (reference sequence). The CDR3 runs 12 residues. The CDR3 protein is CASSEVGNGQFF. The DNA of the CDR3 is TGCGCCAGCAGTGAAGTCGGGAATGGGCAGTTCTTC.

The chain joins TRBV19 to TRBJ1-5; D perhaps matches TRBD1 (5 bases). This CDR3 is built from 15 residues. Germline CDR1 LNHDA, CDR2 SQIVND (reference sequence). V shed 6 bases and J shed 2 bases, with 14 bases lying between them. CDR3 sequence (DNA): TGTGCCAGTAGCAATACAGGCTCCCGCAATCAGCCCCAGCATTTT. The encoded protein is CASSNTGSRNQPQHF.

CDR3 protein: CAWSRGPSGSPLHF. The CDR3 DNA sequence: TGTGCCTGGAGCAGAGGCCCCTCGGGTTCACCCCTCCACTTT. This chain links TRBV30 with TRBJ1-6; no definite D call. Between the trimmed V and J ends, which lost 3 bases and 9 bases, there was a span of 15 bases. Germline loops: CDR1 GTSNPN, CDR2 SVGIG (reference sequence). The CDR3 runs to 14 residues. The full variable domain, its missing parts supplied by reference TRBV30 and TRBJ1-6, is SQTIHQWPATLVQPVGSPLSLECTVEGTSNPNLYWYRQAAGRGLQLLFYSVGIGQISSEVPQNLSASRPQDRQFILSSKKLLLSDSGFYLCAWSRGPSGSPLHFGNGTRLTVT.

The genes are TRBV29-1 and TRBJ2-7, with TRBD1 matching over 12 bases. The length of the CDR3 is 14 residues. CDR1 and CDR2 from the germline V gene are SQVTM and ANQGSEA. V lost 1 base and J lost 5; bases outside the gene matches: 3. CDR3 amino acids: CSVEVGQGADEQYF. The CDR3 bases are TGCAGCGTTGAAGTGGGACAGGGGGCTGACGAGCAGTACTTC.

The V and J genes are TRBV7-3 and TRBJ1-2, with D possibly matching TRBD1 (6 bases). Germline CDR1 and CDR2: SGHTA and FQGTGA. This CDR3 region has 14 residues. V lost 1 base to trimming and J lost 7 bases, with 13 bases between them. For the CDR3, the DNA is TGTGCCAGCAGCTTAAATCAGGGGTTAGGTGGCTACACCTTC. This sequence encodes CASSLNQGLGGYTF.

The J gene is TRBJ2-2, the V gene TRBV9; D is perhaps TRBD2 (8 bases). CDR1 SGDLS and CDR2 YYNGEE come from the germline V gene. Trimming shortened V by 10 bases and J by 3 bases, and 22 bases separated the two germline ends. The CDR3 runs to 16 residues. This chain's CDR3 is CAAGGKAGAYTGELFF. CDR3 sequence (DNA): TGTGCCGCAGGGGGGAAAGCGGGAGCGTACACCGGGGAGCTGTTTTTT.

The V gene is TRBV9, the J gene TRBJ1-2; perhaps TRBD1 as D (6 bases). Germline V gene sequence: CDR1 SGDLS, CDR2 YYNGEE. Trimming pared 4 bases from V and 4 bases from J, leaving 17 bases between. CDR3 length: 15 amino acids. The CDR3 nucleotides are TGTGCCAGCAGCACTACCCCCAGGGGAATCTATGGCTACACCTTC. Its translation: CASSTTPRGIYGYTF.

The chain links TRBV7-9 to TRBJ2-7; possibly TRBD1 for D (5 bases). The CDR3 sequence is 12 residues long. CDR1 and CDR2 (germline): SEHNR, FQNEAQ (reference sequence). V shed 5 bases and J shed 3 bases, with 8 bases lying between them. In DNA, the CDR3 is TGTGCCAGCAGCCGAACAGGCTACGAGCAGTACTTC. Protein sequence: CASSRTGYEQYF. Supplemented by reference TRBV7-9 and TRBJ2-7, the full variable domain reads DTGVSQNPRHKITKRGQNVTFRCDPISEHNRLYWYRQTLGQGPEFLTYFQNEAQLEKSRLLSDRFSAERPKGSFSTLEIQRTEQGDSAMYLCASSRTGYEQYFGPGTRLTVT.

The V and J genes are TRBV5-1 and TRBJ1-6; D may be TRBD1 (6 bases). CDR1 and CDR2 from the germline V gene are SGHRS and YFSETQ. The CDR3 spans 17 residues. Trimming stripped 0 bases from V and 0 bases from J, with 10 bases between. This CDR3 reads CASSLGTASSYNSPLHF. Written as DNA, the CDR3 is TGCGCCAGCAGCTTGGGGACAGCGAGCTCCTATAATTCACCCCTCCACTTT.

V and J are TRBV5-3 and TRBJ2-1; 9 bases are shared with TRBD2. TRBV5-3 is designated an ORF whose function remains uncertain. The CDR3 spans 18 residues. V shed 1 base and J 4 bases; nucleotides not matched to a gene: 12. The DNA for the CDR3 is TGTGCCAGAAGCTTGCAGGGGGGGAACGGACTAGCGTACAATGAGCAGTTCTTC. Amino acids: CARSLQGGNGLAYNEQFF.

The chain employs TRBV7-9 and TRBJ1-1, with TRBD1 identical over 7 bases. Germline loops: CDR1 SEHNR, CDR2 FQNEAQ (reference sequence). Losses at the gene ends were 1 base for V and 1 base for J; bases not matched to a gene: 3. The CDR3 loop spans 15 amino acids. CDR3 sequence (DNA): TGTGCCAGCAGCTTAGGTAACAGGGGGAACACTGAAGCTTTCTTT. Its translation: CASSLGNRGNTEAFF.

The table lists this clone with a count of one. V gene TRBV30 combines with J gene TRBJ1-5; D is unclear. V lost 0 bases and J lost 1, with 10 bases in between. CDR1 and CDR2 (germline): GTSNPN, SVGIG (reference sequence). This CDR3 spans 15 amino acids. The CDR3, as DNA: TGTGCCTGGAGTGTCATGCACGGGAGCAATCAGCCCCAGCATTTT. Protein sequence: CAWSVMHGSNQPQHF.

This clone appeared a single time. The rearrangement joins TRBV9 to TRBJ2-2, with 11 bases aligning to TRBD2. The CDR3 runs 15 residues. Trimming at V came to 3 bases and at J to 5 bases, leaving 3 bases not matched to a gene. Germline CDR1 SGDLS, CDR2 YYNGEE. The CDR3 DNA reads TGTGCCAGCAGCGATACTAGCGGGAGAACCGGGGAGCTGTTTTTT. It is translated as CASSDTSGRTGELFF.

The sample holds a few counts of this clone. CDR3 loop: CASSLNRGLSDIQYF. The CDR3, as DNA: TGTGCCAGCAGCTTAAACAGGGGGCTCAGTGACATTCAGTACTTC. The V gene is TRBV7-2, the J gene TRBJ2-4, with 9 positions matching TRBD1. Per germline, CDR1 SGHTA and CDR2 FQGNSA. The V and J ends lost 2 bases and 8 bases, in that order; junction bases with no gene match: 7. The length of the CDR3 is 15 residues.

The chain employs TRBV27 and TRBJ1-2, with D possibly matching TRBD1 (6 bases). The CDR3 has 14 residues. Germline V lookup: CDR1 MNHEY, CDR2 SMNVEV (reference sequence). Trimming stripped 5 bases from V and 4 bases from J, with 14 bases between. This CDR3 is CASSGWDKSYGYTF. The CDR3, as DNA: TGTGCCAGCAGTGGATGGGACAAGTCCTATGGCTACACCTTC.

The chain recombines TRBV11-2 with TRBJ2-1, with D maybe TRBD2 (5 bases). Germline lookup yields CDR1 SGHAT and CDR2 FQNNGV. This CDR3 region has 13 residues. The V gene lost 1 base and the J gene lost 7 bases, with 8 bases spanning the gap. The CDR3 reads CASSLASGNEQFF. As DNA, the CDR3 is TGTGCCAGCAGCTTAGCGTCGGGGAATGAGCAGTTCTTC.

The chain is built from TRBV4-1 and TRBJ2-7; no clear D. The CDR3 has 13 amino acids. Germline assignment: CDR1 MGHRA and CDR2 YSYEKL. Trimming stripped 2 bases from V and 0 bases from J, with 5 bases between. The CDR3 here is CASSQLYSYEQYF. The CDR3 DNA sequence: TGCGCCAGCAGCCAATTGTACTCCTACGAGCAGTACTTC.

The chain links TRBV19 to TRBJ2-1, with TRBD1 matching 7 bases. The length of the CDR3 is 15 residues. Per the germline V gene, CDR1 is LNHDA and CDR2 is SQIVND (reference sequence). V was pared by 8 bases and J by 4 bases, with 11 bases of the junction left unmatched. CDR3: CASAKGQRFYNEQFF. For the CDR3, the DNA is TGTGCCAGTGCGAAGGGACAGAGGTTTTACAATGAGCAGTTCTTC.

This clone appeared a single time. The rearrangement uses TRBV4-2 and TRBJ2-7; TRBD2 agrees at 11 bases. The CDR3 totals 17 residues. The J segment lost 4 bases and the V segment lost 1 base, leaving 9 bases of the junction unmatched. Germline V gives CDR1 LGHNA, CDR2 YNFKEQ. Here the CDR3 DNA reads TGTGCCAGCAGCCAAGTGGGAACTAGCGGGAGACGGTACGAGCAGTACTTC. Translating gives CASSQVGTSGRRYEQYF.

The chain is built from TRBV7-9 and TRBJ1-2; TRBD1 matches at 8 bases. Germline V lookup: CDR1 SEHNR, CDR2 FQNEAQ (reference sequence). V trimming: 5 bases; J trimming: 8 bases; junction bases outside the gene matches: 7. CDR3 size: 13 residues. CDR3 in amino acids: CASSPGAGGGYTF. Written as DNA, the CDR3 is TGTGCCAGCAGCCCAGGGGCAGGGGGCGGCTACACCTTC.

This clone showed up just once. The chain carries TRBV28 and TRBJ1-2, with D possibly TRBD1 on 5 matching bases. The CDR3 is 14 residues long. Germline V gene data show CDR1 as MDHEN and CDR2 as SYDVKM. Trimming left V 4 bases short and J 7 bases short, with 16 bases between. The CDR3 here is CASSSFLRQSGYTF. The CDR3 region has the DNA TGTGCCAGCAGTTCTTTCTTGCGACAGTCTGGCTACACCTTC.

The gene calls are TRBV30 and TRBJ2-7; a weak D match, TRBD1 (5 bases). Germline assignment: CDR1 GTSNPN and CDR2 SVGIG (reference sequence). The CDR3 is 16 residues long. Trimming shortened V by 0 bases and J by 4 bases, and 19 bases separated the two germline ends. CDR3 residues: CAWSVLSRALSYEQYF. The CDR3 coding sequence is TGTGCCTGGAGTGTATTGAGCAGGGCCCTCTCGTACGAGCAGTACTTC. Complete variable domain (other parts from reference TRBV30 and TRBJ2-7): SQTIHQWPATLVQPVGSPLSLECTVEGTSNPNLYWYRQAAGRGLQLLFYSVGIGQISSEVPQNLSASRPQDRQFILSSKKLLLSDSGFYLCAWSVLSRALSYEQYFGPGTRLTVT.

The gene calls are TRBV28 and TRBJ2-7, with D perhaps matching TRBD1 (5 bases). V lost 2 bases, J lost 6 bases, and 8 bases lay in between. The germline V gene encodes CDR1 MDHEN and CDR2 SYDVKM. CDR3 length: 12 amino acids. The CDR3 is CASSLMGREQYF. The CDR3 coding sequence is TGTGCCAGCAGTTTAATGGGGCGCGAGCAGTACTTC. The variable domain in full, completed from reference TRBV28 and TRBJ2-7, reads DVKVTQSSRYLVKRTGEKVFLECVQDMDHENMFWYRQDPGLGLRLIYFSYDVKMKEKGDIPEGYSVSREKKERFSLILESASTNQTSMYLCASSLMGREQYFGPGTRLTVT.

The J gene is TRBJ1-1, the V gene TRBV6-1, with D unresolved. CDR3 length: 14 amino acids. In germline, CDR1 is MNHNS, CDR2 SASEGT. The V gene lost 2 bases and the J gene lost 1 base, with 8 bases spanning the gap. The chain's CDR3 is CASSESDGNTEAFF. The CDR3 bases are TGTGCCAGCAGTGAATCAGATGGGAACACTGAAGCTTTCTTT.